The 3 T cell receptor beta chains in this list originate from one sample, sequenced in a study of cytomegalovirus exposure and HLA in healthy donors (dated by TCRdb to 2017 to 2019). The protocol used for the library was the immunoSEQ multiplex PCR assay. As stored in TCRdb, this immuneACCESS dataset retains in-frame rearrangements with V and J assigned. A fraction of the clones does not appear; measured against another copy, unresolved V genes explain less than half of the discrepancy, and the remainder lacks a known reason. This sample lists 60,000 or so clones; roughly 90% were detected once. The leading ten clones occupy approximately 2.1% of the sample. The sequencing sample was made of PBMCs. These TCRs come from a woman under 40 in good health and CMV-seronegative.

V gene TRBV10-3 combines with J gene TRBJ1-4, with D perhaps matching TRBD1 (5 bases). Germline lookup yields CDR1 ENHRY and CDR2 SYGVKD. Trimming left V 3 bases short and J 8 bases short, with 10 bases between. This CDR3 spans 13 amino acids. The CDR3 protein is CAISDGNREKLFF. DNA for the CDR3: TGTGCCATCAGTGATGGCAACAGGGAAAAACTGTTTTTT.

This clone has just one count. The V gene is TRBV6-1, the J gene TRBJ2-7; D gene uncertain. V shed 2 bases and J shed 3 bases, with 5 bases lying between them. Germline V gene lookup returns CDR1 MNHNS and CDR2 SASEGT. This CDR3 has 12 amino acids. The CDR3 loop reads CASSEHNYEQYF. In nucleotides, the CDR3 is TGTGCCAGCAGTGAACACAACTACGAGCAGTACTTC.

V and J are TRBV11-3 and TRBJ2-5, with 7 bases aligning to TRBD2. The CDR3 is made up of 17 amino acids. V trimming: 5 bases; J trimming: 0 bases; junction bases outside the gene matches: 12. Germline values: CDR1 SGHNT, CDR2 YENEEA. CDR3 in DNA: TGTGCCAGCAGCCTCGGGGGGAGCGTGAAGTACCAAGAGACCCAGTACTTC. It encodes CASSLGGSVKYQETQYF.